Listed here are 10 T cell receptor beta chains from one sample, sequenced in a study of T-cell reconstitution after alpha-beta-depleted transplantation in children. Unique molecular identifiers were incorporated during preparation of the TCRbeta library. TCRdb redid the calling of the PCR reads with MiXCR, one entry per CDR3 protein. The data contain a few hundred thousand distinct CDR3 sequences, 24% of them seen just once; the ten biggest clones take up 4.8%. The specimen was PBMCs, mostly from graft donor cells, collected 360 days after TCRalphabeta/CD19-depleted stem cell transplant. These receptors came from a female patient aged 2-9 years who had a stem cell transplant for congenital amegakaryocytic thrombocytopenia, so the T cells may come from the graft donor.

CDR3: CASSLGGLYGYTF. The CDR3 DNA reads as TGTGCCAGCAGTTTAGGAGGACTCTATGGCTACACCTTC. The V gene is TRBV12-3 or TRBV12-4, the J gene TRBJ1-2; D remains unclear. Trimming removed 1 base from V and 4 bases from J, with 7 bases in between. There are 13 residues in the CDR3.

V gene TRBV2 combines with J gene TRBJ2-1; no reliable D call. CDR1 and CDR2 (germline): SNHLY, FYNNEI. This CDR3 spans 11 amino acids. The germline V and J ends were trimmed by 2 bases and 10 bases, with 6 bases remaining between them. CDR3 nucleotides: TGTGCCAGCAGTGAATTGGACGAGCAGTTCTTC. This encodes CASSELDEQFF. The variable domain in full, completed from reference TRBV2 and TRBJ2-1, reads EPEVTQTPSHQVTQMGQEVILRCVPISNHLYFYWYRQILGQKVEFLVSFYNNEISEKSEIFDDQFSVERPDGSNFTLKIRSTKLEDSAMYFCASSELDEQFFGPGTRLTVL.

The rearrangement links TRBV6-2 or TRBV6-3 to TRBJ1-2, with D possibly TRBD1 on 5 matching bases. Trimming stripped 5 bases from V and 0 bases from J, with 13 bases between. CDR1 and CDR2 (germline): MNHEY, SVGEGT. This CDR3 has 15 amino acids. CDR3 residues: CASSPPGEPNYGYTF. Here the CDR3 DNA reads TGTGCCAGCAGTCCACCGGGGGAACCTAACTATGGCTACACCTTC.

The chain has TRBV28 and TRBJ1-6; 7 positions match TRBD1. This CDR3 has 14 residues. V shed 5 bases and J 8 bases; nucleotides not matched to a gene: 6. The germline gives CDR1 MDHEN, CDR2 SYDVKM. CDR3 in amino acids: CASSADRVDSPLHF. The CDR3 nucleotides read TGTGCCAGCAGTGCTGACAGGGTTGATTCACCCCTCCACTTT.

This clonotype was recorded a few times. CDR3 in DNA: TGTGCCAGCAGCTTGGTCGACAGAAAGAACACTGAAGCTTTCTTT. This gives the protein CASSLVDRKNTEAFF. The rearrangement uses TRBV5-6 and TRBJ1-1, with D possibly TRBD1 on 5 matching bases. The CDR3 loop spans 15 amino acids. Trimming pared 0 bases from V and 1 base from J, leaving 10 bases between. Germline V gives CDR1 SGHDT, CDR2 YYEEEE.

The chain couples TRBV6-5 to TRBJ1-1, with no clear D. Trimming cost V 2 bases and J 6 bases, with 10 bases left between them. This CDR3 is 13 amino acids long. CDR1 and CDR2 from the germline V gene are MNHEY and SVGAGI. CDR3 residues: CASSYKGYSEAFF. The CDR3, as DNA: TGTGCCAGCAGTTACAAGGGATACTCTGAAGCTTTCTTT.

V and J are TRBV11-2 and TRBJ2-6; D might be TRBD1 or TRBD2, each matching 5 bases. V was cut by 0 bases and J by 0 bases, with 9 bases left in between. CDR1 SGHAT and CDR2 FQNNGV come from the germline V gene. The CDR3 is 17 residues long. This CDR3 is CASSLEGRPSGANVLTF. The CDR3, as DNA: TGTGCCAGCAGCTTAGAGGGACGGCCCTCTGGGGCCAACGTCCTGACTTTC.

This clonotype was observed a few times. This chain connects TRBV6-5 to TRBJ2-2; 10 bases fit TRBD1. Trimming cost V 6 bases and J 3 bases; bases outside gene matches: 4. There are 15 residues in the CDR3. Germline V lookup: CDR1 MNHEY, CDR2 SVGAGI. The chain's CDR3 is CASSPGQGYTGELFF. The CDR3 DNA reads as TGTGCCAGCAGCCCGGGACAGGGGTACACCGGGGAGCTGTTTTTT.

The CDR3 DNA is TGTGCCAGCAGCAGTCAGCGGCGGACAGATACGCAGTATTTT. This encodes CASSSQRRTDTQYF. The chain is built from TRBV6-1 and TRBJ2-3, with a weak D call TRBD2 (5 bases). V lost 6 bases to trimming and J lost 3 bases, with 13 bases between them. This CDR3 is built from 14 residues. CDR1 is MNHNS and CDR2 is SASEGT in the germline V gene.

The chain has TRBV11-3 and TRBJ2-1; perhaps D is TRBD1 or TRBD2 (6 bases each). This CDR3 contains 14 residues. The V end lost 8 bases, the J end lost 5 bases, and 16 bases lay between the germline ends. CDR1 is SGHNT and CDR2 is YENEEA in the germline V gene. CDR3 coding DNA: TGTGCCAGCTCGCCTCGGGGGCTAAACAATGAGCAGTTCTTC. It encodes CASSPRGLNNEQFF.